These 12 T cell receptor beta chains share one sample of origin, sequenced in a study of monozygotic twins with inflammatory bowel disease (dated by TCRdb to about 2019). Library preparation employed 5' RACE. Sequencing relied on an Illumina HiSeq 2500. The reads, reprocessed by TCRdb, yield one row per CDR3 protein sequence and no DNA. This specimen's table enumerates 200,000 to 250,000 distinct CDR3 sequences. The ten largest account for less than 9% of the sample. Sequenced: blood. These receptor sequences come from a human donor with ulcerative colitis or Crohn's disease, or a healthy co-twin of an affected twin (not recorded which).

The chain combines TRBV6-5 with TRBJ2-7; TCRdb names TRBD1, which stays unverified in the absence of DNA. The CDR3 spans 13 residues. CDR1 and CDR2 from the germline V gene are MNHEY and SVGAGI. The CDR3 protein is CASSSDSVYEQYF.

The V and J genes are TRBV4-2 and TRBJ1-2; as DNA is missing, the TRBD1 call by TCRdb cannot be tested. The CDR3 extends over 13 amino acids. Germline-derived CDR1 and CDR2 are LGHNA and YNFKEQ. The CDR3 sequence: CASSQQIGGGYTF.

The chain joins TRBV7-9 to TRBJ2-5; TCRdb proposes TRBD1, but this gene call is untestable without DNA. Germline V lookup: CDR1 SEHNR, CDR2 FQNEAQ (reference sequence). This CDR3 is built from 14 residues. The CDR3 here is CASTVLGGSENQYF.

This chain joins TRBV7-2 and TRBJ2-2; TCRdb designates TRBD2, a call that cannot be tested without DNA. The CDR3 length is 15 residues. Looked up from germline, CDR1 is SGHTA and CDR2 is FQGNSA. CDR3 protein: CASSPGLEGAGELFF. Full variable domain (rest looked up from reference TRBV7-2 and TRBJ2-2): GAGVSQSPSNKVTEKGKDVELRCDPISGHTALYWYRQSLGQGLEFLIYFQGNSAPDKSGLPSDRFSAERTGGSVSTLTIQRTQQEDSAVYLCASSPGLEGAGELFFGEGSRLTVL.

V usage is TRBV4-1 and J usage is TRBJ1-2. In germline, CDR1 is MGHRA, CDR2 YSYEKL. This CDR3 contains 14 residues. This CDR3 is CASSHTLQGNGYTF.

The chain links TRBV29-1 to TRBJ1-4. CDR3 length equals 13 residues. Looked up from germline, CDR1 is SQVTM and CDR2 is ANQGSEA. CDR3 sequence reads: CSVKQGGDEKLFF. The variable domain in full, completed from reference TRBV29-1 and TRBJ1-4, reads SAVISQKPSRDICQRGTSLTIQCQVDSQVTMMFWYRQQPGQSLTLIATANQGSEATYESGFVIDKFPISRPNLTFSTLTVSNMSPEDSSIYLCSVKQGGDEKLFFGSGTQLSVL.

This chain connects TRBV5-1 to TRBJ2-7; the TRBD1 assignment by TCRdb is unverifiable without DNA. The CDR3 runs to 13 residues. Germline values: CDR1 SGHRS, CDR2 YFSETQ. The CDR3 here is CASRKRQAYEQYF. Together with reference TRBV5-1 and TRBJ2-7, the CDR3 gives the full variable domain: KAGVTQTPRYLIKTRGQQVTLSCSPISGHRSVSWYQQTPGQGLQFLFEYFSETQRNKGNFPGRFSGRQFSNSRSEMNVSTLELGDSALYLCASRKRQAYEQYFGPGTRLTVT.

The CDR3 here is CASSSRQRPPYGYTF. This rearrangement joins TRBV6-2 or TRBV6-3 to TRBJ1-2; the D call from TCRdb, TRBD1, cannot be confirmed without DNA. CDR3 length: 15 amino acids. Germline V CDR1 and CDR2: MNHEY, SVGEGT.

The chain carries TRBV7-3 and TRBJ2-1; the TCRdb D gene call, TRBD1, has no DNA to confirm it. From germline, CDR1 is SGHTA and CDR2 FQGTGA. The CDR3 covers 14 residues. The CDR3 region is CASSPWGVNNEQFF.

The gene calls are TRBV7-3 and TRBJ2-2. Germline V gene data show CDR1 as SGHTA and CDR2 as FQGTGA. There are 15 residues in the CDR3. CDR3 protein: CASARTGGNTGELFF.

This CDR3 is CASSQAGAGGHNEQFF. The chain is built from TRBV3-1 and TRBJ2-1; lacking DNA, the TRBD1 call made by TCRdb goes unchecked. CDR3 length: 16 residues. The V gene's germline CDR1 is LGHDT and CDR2 YNNKEL (reference sequence).

The chain combines TRBV6-2 or TRBV6-3 with TRBJ1-4. Germline CDR1 reads MNHEY; CDR2 reads SVGEGT. The length of the CDR3 is 15 residues. CDR3: CASSSRERRNEKLFF.